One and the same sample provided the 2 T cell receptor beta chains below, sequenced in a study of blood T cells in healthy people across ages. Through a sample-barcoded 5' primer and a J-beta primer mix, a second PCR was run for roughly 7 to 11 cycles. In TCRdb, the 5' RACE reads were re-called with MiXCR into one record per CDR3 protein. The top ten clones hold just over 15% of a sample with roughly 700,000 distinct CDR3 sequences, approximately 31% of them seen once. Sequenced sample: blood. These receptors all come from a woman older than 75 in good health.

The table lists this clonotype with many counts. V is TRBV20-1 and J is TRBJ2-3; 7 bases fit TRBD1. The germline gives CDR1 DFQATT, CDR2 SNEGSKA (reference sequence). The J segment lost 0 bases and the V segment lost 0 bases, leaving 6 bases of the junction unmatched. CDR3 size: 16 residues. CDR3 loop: CSARDIGQASTDTQYF. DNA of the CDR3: TGCAGTGCTAGAGATATAGGACAGGCTAGCACAGATACGCAGTATTTT.

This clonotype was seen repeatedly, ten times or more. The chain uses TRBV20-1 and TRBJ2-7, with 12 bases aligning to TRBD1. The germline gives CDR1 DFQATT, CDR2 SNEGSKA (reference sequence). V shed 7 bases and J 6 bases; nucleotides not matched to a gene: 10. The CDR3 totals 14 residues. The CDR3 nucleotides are TGCAGTGGAGGTAGGGGACAGGGGGCGAGCGAGCAGTACTTC. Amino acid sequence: CSGGRGQGASEQYF.